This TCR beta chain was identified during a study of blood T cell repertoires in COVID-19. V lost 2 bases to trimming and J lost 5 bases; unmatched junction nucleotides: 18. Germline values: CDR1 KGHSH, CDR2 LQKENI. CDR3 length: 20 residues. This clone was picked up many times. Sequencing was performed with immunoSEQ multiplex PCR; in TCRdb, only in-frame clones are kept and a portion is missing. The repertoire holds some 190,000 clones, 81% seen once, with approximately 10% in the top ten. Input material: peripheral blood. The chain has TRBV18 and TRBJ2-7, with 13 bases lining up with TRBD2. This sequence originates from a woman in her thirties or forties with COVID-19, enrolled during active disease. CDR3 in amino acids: CASSPEMFSGLAGDGDEQYF. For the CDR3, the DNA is TGTGCCAGCTCACCAGAGATGTTTAGCGGACTAGCGGGAGATGGGGACGAGCAGTACTTC. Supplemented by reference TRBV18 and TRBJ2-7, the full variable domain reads NAGVMQNPRHLVRRRGQEARLRCSPMKGHSHVYWYRQLPEEGLKFMVYLQKENIIDESGMPKERFSAEFPKEGPSILRIQQVVRGDSAAYFCASSPEMFSGLAGDGDEQYFGPGTRLTVT.